This T cell receptor beta chain was sequenced for a study of regulatory T cells in long-lasting Graves disease. Study background: Patients with new Graves' disease had used antithyroid drugs below 3 months. Regarding the study as a whole: Favored gene segments in persistent disease were TRBV28, TRBJ1-2 and TRBJ2-5.

The germline gives CDR1 SNHLY, CDR2 FYNNEI. The CDR3 length is 15 residues. V dropped 3 bases and J dropped 5; count of bases not matched to a gene: 1. This clonotype was detected ten times or more. What it binds is unknown. Regarding time point: newly diagnosed GD, antithyroid drugs for less than 3 months. Isolated PBMC RNA provided the starting material for the TCR library. Arm-PCR with iRepertoire HTBI primers amplified the CDR3 regions for these TCR beta libraries. Via MiXCR, TCRdb re-called the multiplex PCR reads, giving one row per CDR3 protein. Of a few hundred thousand distinct CDR3 sequences listed, 15% are singletons. These data were also reused for a study on T cells in Graves' hyperthyroidism and ophthalmopathy. As reported in that work: For ophthalmopathy, model prediction preceded onset by a median roughly 6.5 months.

Source: peripheral blood mononuclear cells (PBMCs), taken at new diagnosis, from a patient treated with antithyroid drugs. The chain combines TRBV2 with TRBJ2-1; 13 bases are shared with TRBD2. The TCR originated in a woman aged 35 to 49 with Graves disease. The CDR3 is CASSEGTSGNNEQFF. The CDR3 coding sequence is TGTGCCAGCAGTGAGGGGACTAGCGGGAACAATGAGCAGTTCTTC.